The text below deals with one T cell receptor (beta chain). This sample was included in a study of blood T cell repertoires in COVID-19. Turning to the study itself: Sources were T cells, B-cell-depleted T cells, or PBMCs; the material itself was cDNA or gDNA.

Clones were read by immunoSEQ multiplex PCR, and TCRdb kept only the in-frame ones, dropping some. The sample holds some 180,000 clones, around four fifths seen once. In germline, CDR1 is SGHRS, CDR2 YFSETQ. This CDR3 region has 14 residues. Deletions cut 6 bases from V and 4 bases from J, with 16 bases between. Material for sequencing was peripheral blood. The receptor was derived from a woman of 80 years or more with acute or convalescent COVID-19. The chain combines TRBV5-1 with TRBJ1-1; D remains unclear. CDR3 DNA: TGCGCCAGCACCGTCGAGGGTTTGAGCACTGAAGCTTTCTTT. Amino acid sequence: CASTVEGLSTEAFF.